What follows is one T cell receptor (beta chain) and its context. Its antigen remains unidentified. Assay used: immunoSEQ multiplex PCR; TCRdb lists only in-frame clones, some missing. Counted here are approximately 150,000 clones, roughly 90% occurring once; the ten biggest clones make up under 2%. Second-dose schedules of about 4 or about 12 weeks were combined. The data stem from a study of T cell responses to AZD1222 COVID-19 vaccine. Study-level points and caveats: Reports indicate that nearly half of spike-specific TCRs are directed at unmutated variant regions.

Trimming pared 4 bases from V and 8 bases from J, leaving 20 bases between. Germline V gene data show CDR1 as SGHDN and CDR2 as FVKESK. The CDR3 has 16 amino acids. The sequence was obtained from an adult who received the AZD1222 COVID-19 vaccine. The rearrangement uses TRBV14 and TRBJ2-2; TRBD1 might be the D (5 bases). The source material was peripheral blood, sampled 28 days after the second AZD1222 dose. DNA for the CDR3: TGTGCCAGCAGCCGCAGAAGGGGTGGTTACGCGGGGGAGCTGTTTTTT. Its protein product is CASSRRRGGYAGELFF.